Shown below are 26 T cell receptor beta chains from a single sample sequenced in a study of T cells in Graves' hyperthyroidism and ophthalmopathy (dated by TCRdb to the late 2010s). Libraries were made using multiplex PCR. Reads for this sample came from an Illumina HiSeq 2000. TCR beta CDR3 regions were amplified from RNA transcripts. A first-round RT-PCR of the TCR CDR3 used the HTBI primer set with the Qiagen OneStep RT-PCR kit. TCRdb reprocessed the public reads (quality trimming at Q25 with fastp, clone calling with MiXCR) and kept in-frame beta chains. Identical CDR3 protein sequences are pooled into one entry, listed with their most common genes and DNA. The sample table shows 530,000 or so distinct CDR3 sequences, and about 45% are seen once. The top ten constitute 7.5% to 8.5% of the sample. Sequencing used peripheral blood or thyroid tissue (not recorded which). The receptor source for this set is a woman aged 18-29 years with Graves' hyperthyroidism.

As for this clonotype: It is unclear where the CDR3 begins or ends on the DNA, so no DNA is shown, and the CDR3 is as TCRdb lists it. The chain employs TRBV20-1 and TRBJ2-2; the table's D call, TRBD1, was not checked against the DNA. Germline V gene lookup returns CDR1 DFQATT and CDR2 SNEGSKA (reference sequence). From its first to its last residue, the CDR3 has 13 amino acids. The CDR3 region is CSARGTGPGSCFF.

The chain employs TRBV24-1 and TRBJ2-2; perhaps TRBD1 as D (6 bases). The CDR3 totals 17 residues. The V and J ends lost 3 bases and 0 bases respectively, with 13 bases between them. The germline gives CDR1 KGHDR, CDR2 SFDVKD. This CDR3 reads CATSDVYRDSNTGELFF. The CDR3 DNA follows: TGTGCCACCAGTGATGTATACAGGGATTCGAACACCGGGGAGCTGTTTTTT.

This clonotype was recorded only once. The J gene is TRBJ2-7, the V gene TRBV6-6, with TRBD2 as a possible D gene (6 bases). V lost 5 bases and J lost 4, with 15 bases in between. This CDR3 contains 14 residues. Germline V gives CDR1 MNHNY, CDR2 SVGAGI (reference sequence). The CDR3 is CASSEGSGWYEQYF. The CDR3, as DNA: TGTGCCAGCAGTGAAGGTAGCGGTTGGTACGAGCAGTACTTC.

CDR3 residues: CATSRSTGRDYGYTF. Written as DNA, the CDR3 is TGTGCCACCAGCAGATCGACAGGGCGGGACTATGGCTACACCTTC. V usage is TRBV15 and J usage is TRBJ1-2; 7 positions agree with TRBD1. The CDR3 covers 15 residues. The V segment lost 2 bases and the J segment 3 bases; nucleotides outside the gene matches: 6. CDR1 is LNHNV and CDR2 is YYDKDF in the germline V gene (reference sequence).

This clonotype was picked up a small number of times. The chain recombines TRBV3-1 with TRBJ1-5; the D gene is possibly TRBD1 (5 bases). V lost 0 bases, J lost 2 bases, and 11 bases lay in between. Per the germline V gene, CDR1 is LGHDT and CDR2 is YNNKEL (reference sequence). CDR3 length: 16 residues. The CDR3 loop reads CASSQDGREGNQPQHF. CDR3 nucleotide sequence: TGTGCCAGCAGCCAAGATGGCAGGGAAGGCAATCAGCCCCAGCATTTT.

V and J are TRBV9 and TRBJ1-2; D not resolved. V lost 4 bases, J lost 0 bases, and 13 bases lay in between. Germline V gives CDR1 SGDLS, CDR2 YYNGEE. The length of the CDR3 is 15 residues. CDR3 sequence reads: CASSRTTATNYGYTF. Here the CDR3 DNA reads TGTGCCAGCAGCCGCACGACGGCAACTAACTATGGCTACACCTTC. The whole variable domain, filled in from reference TRBV9 and TRBJ1-2, reads DSGVTQTPKHLITATGQRVTLRCSPRSGDLSVYWYQQSLDQGLQFLIQYYNGEERAKGNILERFSAQQFPDLHSELNLSSLELGDSALYFCASSRTTATNYGYTFGSGTRLTVV.

This clonotype was counted ten times or more. V gene TRBV11-2 combines with J gene TRBJ1-1; no clear D. Trimming took off 5 bases at V and 1 base at J, with 11 bases between the two ends. Germline V gene data show CDR1 as SGHAT and CDR2 as FQNNGV. CDR3 size: 14 residues. CDR3 sequence: CASSLSSRNTEAFF. CDR3 DNA: TGTGCCAGCAGCCTCTCCTCAAGGAACACTGAAGCTTTCTTT. Full variable domain (outside the CDR3, taken from reference TRBV11-2 and TRBJ1-1): EAGVAQSPRYKIIEKRQSVAFWCNPISGHATLYWYQQILGQGPKLLIQFQNNGVVDDSQLPKDRFSAERLKGVDSTLKIQPAKLEDSAVYLCASSLSSRNTEAFFGQGTRLTVV.

This clonotype appeared many times. The V and J genes are TRBV12-3 or TRBV12-4 and TRBJ2-7, with 8 bases aligning to TRBD2. The CDR3 has 12 residues. With V trimmed by 8 bases and J by 7 bases, 7 bases remained unmatched. The CDR3 loop is CASRGLEYEQYF. The DNA for the CDR3 is TGTGCCAGCCGGGGACTAGAATATGAGCAGTACTTC.

Concerning this clonotype: Possible read error: a much larger clone is one base away. This chain connects TRBV6-2 or TRBV6-3 to TRBJ1-5, with a possible D match to TRBD1 (5 bases). The CDR3 is 14 amino acids. V lost 7 bases to trimming and J lost 7 bases, with 17 bases between them. CDR1 is MNHEY, CDR2 SVGEGT, per germline. The CDR3 loop is CASIEAGARQPQHF. The CDR3 DNA reads TGTGCCAGCATTGAAGCTGGGGCAAGACAGCCCCAGCATTTT.

The rearrangement links TRBV29-1 to TRBJ1-2; D not resolved. This CDR3 has 12 amino acids. V dropped 5 bases and J dropped 2 bases, with 9 bases sitting between them. The V gene's germline CDR1 is SQVTM and CDR2 ANQGSEA. CDR3 sequence reads: CSVRAENYGYTF. The DNA for the CDR3 is TGCAGCGTTAGGGCAGAGAACTATGGCTACACCTTC.

The V call is TRBV30, the J call TRBJ1-5; D gene uncertain. The CDR3 sequence is 12 residues long. In germline, CDR1 is GTSNPN, CDR2 SVGIG (reference sequence). V gave up 5 bases and J gave up 0 bases, with 5 bases separating them. CDR3: CAWALSNQPQHF. CDR3 nucleotides: TGTGCCTGGGCCCTTAGCAATCAGCCCCAGCATTTT.

As to this clonotype: The junction departs from germline at one end; a sequencing error may be responsible. This chain connects TRBV7-2 to TRBJ1-3, with D hard to call. CDR3 size: 14 residues. Looked up from germline, CDR1 is SGHTA and CDR2 is FQGNSA. The CDR3 nucleotides are TGTGCCAGCAGCGATAATTACCCCGGAAACACCGTATATTTT. Encoded protein: CASSDNYPGNTVYF.

The V call is TRBV11-1, the J call TRBJ2-7; D ambiguous. The CDR3 has 16 residues. CDR1 is SGHAT and CDR2 is FQDESV in the germline V gene (reference sequence). The V end lost 1 base, the J end lost 1 base, and 14 bases lay between the germline ends. CDR3 sequence: CASSLVHSHFSYEQYF. The DNA for the CDR3 is TGTGCCAGCAGCTTAGTTCACTCACATTTTTCCTACGAGCAGTACTTC.

With respect to this clonotype: With a much larger clone just one base away, this may be a read error. The genes are TRBV25-1 and TRBJ2-5; TRBD1 matches at 8 bases. This CDR3 is built from 10 residues. Per germline, CDR1 MGHDK and CDR2 SYGVNS. CDR3 DNA: TGTAACAGGGGGCAAGAGACCCAGTACTTC. It codes for CNRGQETQYF.

This clonotype was observed a few times. CDR3 in amino acids: CASSLLGGIGNTIYF. The CDR3 DNA follows: TGTGCCAGCAGCCTTCTCGGAGGAATTGGAAACACCATATATTTT. The chain recombines TRBV11-2 with TRBJ1-3; D not resolved. V lost 5 bases and J lost 3, with 14 bases in between. The CDR3 extends over 15 amino acids. CDR1 is SGHAT and CDR2 is FQNNGV in the germline V gene.

As concerns this clonotype: One base away lies a much larger clone, so this may be a sequencing read error. Because it lacks the conserved phenylalanine or tryptophan at the end, this CDR3 is likely a read error. The V gene is TRBV10-3, the J gene TRBJ2-5; either TRBD1 or TRBD2 may fit D (5 bases each). There are 15 residues in the CDR3. Germline lookup yields CDR1 ENHRY and CDR2 SYGVKD. V lost 11 bases and J lost 7, with 26 bases in between. The CDR3: CASTLGPRRAVTQYS. CDR3 bases: TGTGCCTCGACATTGGGACCCCGAAGGGCTGTGACCCAGTACTCC.

This clonotype was counted many times. This chain joins TRBV6-5 and TRBJ1-2; 7 positions match TRBD1. Germline V gene data show CDR1 as MNHEY and CDR2 as SVGAGI. V lost 0 bases to trimming and J lost 3 bases; unmatched junction nucleotides: 1. This CDR3 is built from 14 residues. DNA of the CDR3: TGTGCCAGCAGTTACTCACAGGGGTACTATGGCTACACCTTC. This codes for CASSYSQGYYGYTF.

This clonotype was observed once. The chain carries TRBV29-1 and TRBJ1-1; 7 bases are a match to TRBD1. The CDR3 is 11 amino acids. The V segment lost 4 bases and the J segment 6 bases; nucleotides outside the gene matches: 2. Germline V lookup: CDR1 SQVTM, CDR2 ANQGSEA. As DNA, the CDR3 is TGCAGCGTTGTCAGGGGGTCTGAAGCTTTCTTT. It yields the protein CSVVRGSEAFF.

This clonotype has a handful of counts. The junction departs from the called germline gene at one end, perhaps through a read error. V gene TRBV4-1 combines with J gene TRBJ1-2; tentative D call: TRBD1 (5 bases). The CDR3 is 17 residues long. Germline loops: CDR1 MGHRA, CDR2 YSYEKL. The DNA for the CDR3 is TGCGCCAGCAGACAAGGGAAGGGACGGCACACTAACTATGGCTACACCTTC. Its translation is CASRQGKGRHTNYGYTF.

The chain has TRBV15 and TRBJ2-3, with 11 bases that match TRBD1. After removal of 4 bases from V and 4 bases from J, the junction contained 10 bases not matched to a gene. The CDR3 covers 17 residues. Germline CDR1 is LNHNV and CDR2 is YYDKDF (reference sequence). The CDR3 loop is CATSMDRGRELPDTQYF. The CDR3 nucleotides read TGTGCCACCAGCATGGACAGGGGGCGGGAGCTCCCAGATACGCAGTATTTT.

This clonotype showed up many times. This chain joins TRBV7-9 and TRBJ2-2; TRBD1 might be the D (5 bases). The CDR3 runs to 15 residues. V was clipped by 1 base and J by 0 bases, with 6 bases between them. From germline, CDR1 is SEHNR and CDR2 FQNEAQ (reference sequence). The CDR3 sequence: CASSLEGTNTGELFF. Written as DNA, the CDR3 is TGTGCCAGCAGCTTAGAGGGGACGAACACCGGGGAGCTGTTTTTT.

CDR3 residues: CAISESSGYSNQPQHF. The CDR3 DNA follows: TGTGCCATCAGTGAGTCTTCGGGGTATAGCAATCAGCCCCAGCATTTT. The rearrangement uses TRBV10-3 and TRBJ1-5; D unresolved. The CDR3 runs 16 residues. Germline values: CDR1 ENHRY, CDR2 SYGVKD. V was shortened by 0 bases and J by 0 bases, with 9 bases between the two germline ends.

V is TRBV19 and J is TRBJ1-5; no clear D. V was clipped by 3 bases and J by 7 bases, with 19 bases between them. CDR1 and CDR2 (germline): LNHDA, SQIVND (reference sequence). This CDR3 is built from 16 residues. This chain's CDR3 is CASSILSGSSEQPQHF. CDR3 in DNA: TGTGCCAGTAGTATTCTTAGCGGGAGTAGCGAGCAGCCCCAGCATTTT.

The J gene is TRBJ2-3, the V gene TRBV20-1, with TRBD1 matching over 7 bases. The CDR3 has 10 residues. The trim removed 6 bases at V and 6 bases at J, leaving 0 bases unmatched. The germline gives CDR1 DFQATT, CDR2 SNEGSKA (reference sequence). The CDR3 bases are TGCAGTGCCAGGGGGGATACGCAGTATTTT. Translated: CSARGDTQYF.

This clonotype was counted only a few times. The chain combines TRBV7-9 with TRBJ2-3; 8 nucleotides align to TRBD1. The CDR3 has 16 residues. The V gene end was trimmed by 1 base and the J gene end by 5 bases; junction bases not matched to a gene: 8. Germline CDR1 reads SEHNR; CDR2 reads FQNEAQ (reference sequence). The CDR3 coding sequence is TGTGCCAGCAGCTTAGTCGCAGGGGGCAAAGGAGATACGCAGTATTTT. It translates to CASSLVAGGKGDTQYF.

In this sample, this clonotype turned up many times. The J gene is TRBJ1-6, the V gene TRBV2; no clear D. The CDR3 spans 12 residues. CDR1 and CDR2 from the germline V gene are SNHLY and FYNNEI. V was clipped by 5 bases and J by 10 bases, with 9 bases between them. The CDR3 sequence: CASSYPWSPLHF. CDR3 DNA: TGTGCCAGCAGTTACCCGTGGTCACCCCTCCACTTT.